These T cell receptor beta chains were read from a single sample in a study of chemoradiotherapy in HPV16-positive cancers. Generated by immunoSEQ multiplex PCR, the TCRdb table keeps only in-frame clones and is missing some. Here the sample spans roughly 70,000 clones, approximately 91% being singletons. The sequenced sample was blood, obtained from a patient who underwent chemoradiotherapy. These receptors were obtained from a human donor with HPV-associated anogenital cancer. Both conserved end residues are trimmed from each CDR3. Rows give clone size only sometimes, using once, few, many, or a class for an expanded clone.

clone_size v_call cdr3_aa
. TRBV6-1 ASSGNMNTEAF
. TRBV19 ASSPLREKADTQY
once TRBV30 AADRDSYEQY
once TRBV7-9 ASSYRGHTLPFYNEQF
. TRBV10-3 AISPGPSSGANVLT
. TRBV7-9 ASSFASHTEAF
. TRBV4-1 ASSHKSTGELF
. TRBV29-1 SAGLVQETQY
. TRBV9 ASSARLGDYGYT
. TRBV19 ASVLQGDGANVLT
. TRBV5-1 ASSLASGVHNEQF
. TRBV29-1 SVTSGDSGNTIY
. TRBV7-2 ASAGDYYGYT
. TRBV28 ASSFWGGFNTGELF
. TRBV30 AWSVPWEVPYEQY
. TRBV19 ASSIGSGGSKTDTQY